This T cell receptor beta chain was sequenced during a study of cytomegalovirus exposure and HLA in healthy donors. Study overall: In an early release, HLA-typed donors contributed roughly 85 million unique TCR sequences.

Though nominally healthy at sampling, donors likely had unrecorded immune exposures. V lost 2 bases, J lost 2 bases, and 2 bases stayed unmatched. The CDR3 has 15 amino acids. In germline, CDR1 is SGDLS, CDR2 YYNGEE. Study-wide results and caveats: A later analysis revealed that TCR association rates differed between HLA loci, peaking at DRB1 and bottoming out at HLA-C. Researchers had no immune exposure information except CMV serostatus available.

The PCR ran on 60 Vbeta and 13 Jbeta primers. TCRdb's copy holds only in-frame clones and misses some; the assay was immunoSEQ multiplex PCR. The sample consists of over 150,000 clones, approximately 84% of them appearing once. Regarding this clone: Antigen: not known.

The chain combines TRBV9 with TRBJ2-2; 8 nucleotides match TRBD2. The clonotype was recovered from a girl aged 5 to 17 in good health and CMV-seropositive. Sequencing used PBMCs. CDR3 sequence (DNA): TGTGCCAGCAGCGTCAGCGGGGGAAACACCGGGGAGCTGTTTTTT. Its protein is CASSVSGGNTGELFF.